This TCR beta chain was identified in a study of blood T cell repertoires in COVID-19. About the research overall: Acute-phase and convalescent COVID-19 samples originated in the United States, Italy and Spain.

Measured with immunoSEQ multiplex PCR; TCRdb has only the in-frame clones, and not every one. This table has under 95,000 clones, approximately 90% appearing once. The germline V gene has CDR1 ENHRY and CDR2 SYGVKD. The CDR3 runs 12 residues. V gave up 4 bases and J gave up 6 bases, with 6 bases separating them. The sequenced sample consisted of peripheral blood. The V gene is TRBV10-3, the J gene TRBJ2-2; a weak D match, TRBD2 (6 bases). The source of this sequence is a man between 60 and 70 years old with acute or convalescent COVID-19. In DNA form, the CDR3 reads TGTGCCATCAGTGCGGGGGCCGGGGAGCTGTTTTTT. This codes for CAISAGAGELFF.